This TCR beta chain appears in the sequencing data of a study of T cell responses to AZD1222 COVID-19 vaccine. Findings and limits, study-wide: Recipients of two AZD1222 doses showed rising Spike-specific TCR breadth and depth. Unmutated regions of variants are reportedly targeted by nearly half of spike-specific TCRs.

With regard to this clone: The antigen remains undetermined.

This table comes from immunoSEQ multiplex PCR, and its TCRdb copy is limited to in-frame clones, with some not included. There are about 110,000 clones in the sample; around 92% occur only once, and more than 8% lies in the top ten. This CDR3 comprises 14 residues. Germline CDR1 is SGHNT and CDR2 is YYREEE (reference sequence). V was trimmed by 4 bases and J by 6 bases, leaving 17 bases between them. The TCR was taken from an adult who received the AZD1222 COVID-19 vaccine. The sample was peripheral blood, taken 28 days after the second AZD1222 dose. The chain has TRBV5-4 and TRBJ2-7; D perhaps matches TRBD1 (6 bases). The CDR3 loop reads CASSPDSTSAEQYF. The CDR3 nucleotides are TGTGCCAGCAGCCCGGACAGTACCTCCGCCGAGCAGTACTTC.